What follows are 32 T cell receptor beta chains derived from one specimen sequenced in a study of CD8 T cells in Susac syndrome. A quantity of about 0.5 to 1 ug RNA underwent reverse transcription using random hexamers. TCRdb re-called the immunoSEQ multiplex PCR reads through MiXCR, storing one row per CDR3 protein. The data hold around 180,000 distinct CDR3 sequences, with around 95% observed a single time. What was sequenced was CD4+ T cells from PBMCs. The receptor source for this set is a human donor with multiple sclerosis.

The chain uses TRBV30 and TRBJ1-5; no clear D. Trimming left V 3 bases short and J 6 bases short, with 18 bases between. Germline assignment: CDR1 GTSNPN and CDR2 SVGIG (reference sequence). The CDR3 spans 15 residues. The CDR3 sequence: CAWRPPGPSRQPQHF. CDR3 coding DNA: TGTGCCTGGAGGCCGCCGGGTCCCTCGCGTCAGCCCCAGCATTTT.

The V and J genes are TRBV4-3 and TRBJ2-6; 10 nucleotides line up with TRBD1. Germline V gene sequence: CDR1 LGHNA, CDR2 YSLEER. Trimming took 0 bases from V and 3 from J; bases not matched to a gene: 14. The CDR3 is made up of 21 amino acids. As DNA, the CDR3 is TGCGCCAGCAGCCAAGATCCACCGGGGGACAGGGGCACTTTTGGGGCCAACGTCCTGACTTTC. The encoded protein is CASSQDPPGDRGTFGANVLTF.

The gene calls are TRBV11-2 and TRBJ2-3; TRBD2 matches at 7 bases. Losses at the gene ends were 2 bases for V and 4 bases for J; bases not matched to a gene: 6. CDR1 SGHAT and CDR2 FQNNGV come from the germline V gene. The CDR3 consists of 15 residues. The chain's CDR3 is CASSLNKGRADTQYF. CDR3 bases: TGTGCCAGCAGCTTAAATAAAGGGAGGGCAGATACGCAGTATTTT.

This clonotype was detected only once. This chain connects TRBV13 to TRBJ1-2, with 9 positions matching TRBD1. The V segment lost 3 bases and the J segment 3 bases; nucleotides outside the gene matches: 2. Germline V gene data show CDR1 as PRHDT and CDR2 as FYEKMQ (reference sequence). The CDR3 runs to 14 residues. CDR3 amino acids: CASSFDRGDYGYTF. DNA of the CDR3: TGTGCCAGCAGCTTCGACAGGGGGGACTATGGCTACACCTTC.

The V call is TRBV7-8, the J call TRBJ1-4; the D is unclear. Per the germline V gene, CDR1 is SGHVS and CDR2 is FQNEAQ. V was pared by 4 bases and J by 11 bases, with 17 bases between. The CDR3 is 14 residues long. The CDR3 reads CASSSPQYAAKLFF. In nucleotides, the CDR3 is TGTGCCAGCAGCTCCCCACAATACGCAGCGAAACTGTTTTTT. The full variable domain, with the rest looked up from reference TRBV7-8 and TRBJ1-4, is GAGVSQSPRYKVAKRGQDVALRCDPISGHVSLFWYQQALGQGPEFLTYFQNEAQLDKSGLPSDRFFAERPEGSVSTLKIQRTQQEDSAVYLCASSSPQYAAKLFFGSGTQLSVL.

This clonotype came up once. This chain joins TRBV6-5 and TRBJ2-5; D gene ambiguous. Looked up from germline, CDR1 is MNHEY and CDR2 is SVGAGI. V lost 0 bases and J 3 bases, leaving 11 bases between the germline ends. The CDR3 loop spans 15 amino acids. The CDR3 region has the DNA TGTGCCAGCAGTTACTCGATCAGTCGAAAAGAGACCCAGTACTTC. It encodes CASSYSISRKETQYF.

In DNA form, the CDR3 reads TGTGCCAGCAGGCCGGACAGTGGCGGCTACACCTTC. Residues: CASRPDSGGYTF. The V call is TRBV12-3 or TRBV12-4, the J call TRBJ1-2; TRBD1 is a possible D gene (6 bases). With 6 bases removed from V and 8 bases from J, the gap between germline ends came to 13 bases. The CDR3 runs 12 residues.

The chain combines TRBV28 with TRBJ2-7; maybe TRBD2 (6 bases). V was pared by 5 bases and J by 2 bases, with 22 bases between. This CDR3 has 17 amino acids. Per germline, CDR1 MDHEN and CDR2 SYDVKM. The chain's CDR3 is CASSRSPREDFTYEQYF. For the CDR3, the DNA is TGTGCCAGCAGTCGTTCACCGAGGGAGGATTTCACCTACGAGCAGTACTTC.

The rearrangement uses TRBV3-1 and TRBJ2-5; D is possibly TRBD2 (5 bases). Germline CDR1 reads LGHDT; CDR2 reads YNNKEL (reference sequence). Trimming removed 3 bases from V and 5 bases from J, with 19 bases in between. The CDR3 is 16 residues long. CDR3 amino acids: CASSQDPRGIWETQYF. In nucleotides, the CDR3 is TGTGCCAGCAGCCAGGATCCAAGAGGGATCTGGGAGACCCAGTACTTC.

This chain uses TRBV5-1 with TRBJ1-1; the D is unclear. Germline assignment: CDR1 SGHRS and CDR2 YFSETQ. V lost 0 bases to trimming and J lost 1 base, with 10 bases between them. The CDR3 is 15 residues long. CDR3 sequence reads: CASSLERIPNTEAFF. The CDR3 nucleotides are TGCGCCAGCAGCTTGGAAAGGATTCCGAACACTGAAGCTTTCTTT.

V gene TRBV5-1 combines with J gene TRBJ2-7; D tentatively fits TRBD1 or TRBD2 (5 bases each). Germline loops: CDR1 SGHRS, CDR2 YFSETQ. The CDR3 totals 14 residues. V lost 1 base to trimming and J lost 2 bases, with 10 bases between them. CDR3 amino acids: CASSLQLGPYEQYF. CDR3 bases: TGCGCCAGCAGCTTGCAACTGGGACCCTACGAGCAGTACTTC.

The chain combines TRBV20-1 with TRBJ2-2; the D call may be TRBD1 or TRBD2 (5 bases each). This CDR3 is 13 amino acids long. V lost 6 bases and J 4 bases, leaving 12 bases between the germline ends. Germline-derived CDR1 and CDR2 are DFQATT and SNEGSKA (reference sequence). CDR3 DNA sequence: TGCAGTGCCCCACGTGGGGGCACCGGGGAGCTGTTTTTT. This encodes CSAPRGGTGELFF.

This chain joins TRBV20-1 and TRBJ2-5; a possible D gene is TRBD1 (6 bases). V lost 6 bases, J lost 0 bases, and 17 bases lay in between. This CDR3 comprises 15 residues. Germline V gene lookup returns CDR1 DFQATT and CDR2 SNEGSKA (reference sequence). The CDR3 DNA reads TGCAGTGCCACAGTTCCCGGGACAAACCAAGAGACCCAGTACTTC. It codes for CSATVPGTNQETQYF.

This sequence joins TRBV3-1 and TRBJ2-7, with TRBD2 matching over 7 bases. V trimming: 2 bases; J trimming: 3 bases; junction bases outside the gene matches: 4. CDR1 is LGHDT, CDR2 YNNKEL, per germline (reference sequence). The CDR3 consists of 14 residues. This CDR3 reads CASSQMAGVYEQYF. The CDR3, as DNA: TGTGCCAGCAGCCAAATGGCGGGGGTCTACGAGCAGTACTTC.

The chain links TRBV6-6 to TRBJ1-2; D possibly corresponds to TRBD1 (5 bases). Trimming shortened V by 6 bases and J by 3 bases, and 14 bases separated the two germline ends. Germline CDR1 MNHNY, CDR2 SVGAGI (reference sequence). The CDR3 has 14 residues. The CDR3 here is CASSPRASDYGYTF. For the CDR3, the DNA is TGTGCCAGCAGCCCCAGGGCTTCCGACTATGGCTACACCTTC.

The J gene is TRBJ2-2, the V gene TRBV15; possible D gene TRBD2, 6 bases. Germline V gives CDR1 LNHNV, CDR2 YYDKDF (reference sequence). The CDR3 consists of 14 residues. Trimming removed 5 bases at V and 0 bases at J, with 7 bases between. CDR3 coding DNA: TGTGCCACCAGCTGGGGGGCGAACACCGGGGAGCTGTTTTTT. Protein product: CATSWGANTGELFF.

The chain recombines TRBV12-3 or TRBV12-4 with TRBJ1-6; weak D call: TRBD1 (5 bases). The CDR3 loop spans 14 amino acids. V dropped 3 bases and J dropped 7 bases, with 10 bases sitting between them. The CDR3 DNA reads as TGTGCCAGCAGTTTTATGAGGGGAAATTCACCCCTCCACTTT. Amino acids: CASSFMRGNSPLHF.

This clonotype was counted once. The genes are TRBV20-1 and TRBJ1-1; D remains unclear. The CDR3 extends over 14 amino acids. The germline V gene encodes CDR1 DFQATT and CDR2 SNEGSKA (reference sequence). V lost 1 base and J 3 bases, leaving 12 bases between the germline ends. CDR3 nucleotides: TGCAGTGCTAGAGCCCCCGTGGGTTACACTGAAGCTTTCTTT. This sequence encodes CSARAPVGYTEAFF.

The J gene is TRBJ2-7, the V gene TRBV25-1, with D unresolved. The V gene lost 8 bases and the J gene lost 5 bases, with 19 bases spanning the gap. Germline V gene sequence: CDR1 MGHDK, CDR2 SYGVNS. The CDR3 loop spans 14 amino acids. CDR3 loop: CASRGRSDDHEQYF. DNA for the CDR3: TGTGCCAGCCGAGGACGGTCGGACGACCACGAGCAGTACTTC.

The chain employs TRBV30 and TRBJ1-6; a weak D match, TRBD1 (5 bases). Trimming took 4 bases from V and 6 from J, leaving 19 bases between them. The CDR3 is 16 residues long. The germline CDR1 and CDR2 sequences are GTSNPN and SVGIG (reference sequence). In nucleotides, the CDR3 is TGTGCCTGGAAAGACAAGGCAGGGAGTATTAATTCACCCCTCCACTTT. It specifies CAWKDKAGSINSPLHF.

The rearrangement uses TRBV2 and TRBJ2-1, with TRBD2 as a possible D gene (5 bases). The ends were cut back, 10 bases at V and 6 bases at J, with 19 bases in the middle. CDR3 length: 14 amino acids. Germline CDR1 and CDR2: SNHLY and FYNNEI. CDR3 amino acids: CATKTSSWSNEQFF. The CDR3 DNA reads TGTGCCACCAAAACTAGTTCCTGGAGCAATGAGCAGTTCTTC. Variable domain in full (rest from reference TRBV2 and TRBJ2-1): EPEVTQTPSHQVTQMGQEVILRCVPISNHLYFYWYRQILGQKVEFLVSFYNNEISEKSEIFDDQFSVERPDGSNFTLKIRSTKLEDSAMYFCATKTSSWSNEQFFGPGTRLTVL.

The chain is built from TRBV27 and TRBJ1-1; D is uncertain. CDR1 and CDR2 (germline): MNHEY, SMNVEV (reference sequence). Trimming removed 4 bases from V and 4 bases from J, with 7 bases in between. This CDR3 has 12 residues. The chain's CDR3 is CASSSGGTEAFF. The CDR3 DNA reads TGTGCCAGCAGTTCGGGCGGCACTGAAGCTTTCTTT.

The genes are TRBV20-1 and TRBJ2-5; maybe TRBD2 (6 bases). Trimming stripped 6 bases from V and 1 base from J, with 9 bases between. Germline assignment: CDR1 DFQATT and CDR2 SNEGSKA (reference sequence). CDR3 length: 12 residues. The CDR3 DNA reads as TGCAGTGCGGGGGGATTCCAAGAGACCCAGTACTTC. It yields the protein CSAGGFQETQYF.

The chain carries TRBV9 and TRBJ1-2; D unclear. With 1 base removed from V and 1 base from J, the gap between germline ends came to 8 bases. This CDR3 comprises 14 residues. Germline CDR1 SGDLS, CDR2 YYNGEE. The CDR3 sequence: CASSVSSGNYGYTF. In DNA form, the CDR3 reads TGTGCCAGCAGCGTAAGCAGTGGTAACTATGGCTACACCTTC.

The chain combines TRBV3-1 with TRBJ1-4, with a weak D call TRBD1 (5 bases). Germline assignment: CDR1 LGHDT and CDR2 YNNKEL (reference sequence). The CDR3 extends over 15 amino acids. V lost 4 bases and J lost 6, with 15 bases in between. CDR3 protein: CASSPSRVRDEKLFF. For the CDR3, the DNA is TGTGCCAGCAGCCCCTCCAGGGTTCGCGATGAAAAACTGTTTTTT.

This clonotype is a singleton in its sample. This chain uses TRBV29-1 with TRBJ1-2, with a tentative D call TRBD1 (6 bases). V lost 3 bases and J lost 4, with 15 bases in between. CDR3 length: 14 residues. The germline CDR1 and CDR2 sequences are SQVTM and ANQGSEA. The CDR3 sequence: CSVEPPGQLYGYTF. CDR3 bases: TGCAGCGTTGAGCCGCCCGGACAGCTCTATGGCTACACCTTC.

This clonotype appeared once. The chain recombines TRBV4-2 with TRBJ2-3, with D unclear. Trimming took off 0 bases at V and 4 bases at J, with 5 bases between the two ends. Germline assignment: CDR1 LGHNA and CDR2 YNFKEQ. This CDR3 region has 13 residues. The CDR3 sequence is CASSQEGPDTQYF. CDR3 DNA sequence: TGTGCCAGCAGCCAAGAAGGGCCAGATACGCAGTATTTT.

The chain links TRBV5-6 to TRBJ2-3; TRBD1 agrees at 8 bases. From germline, CDR1 is SGHDT and CDR2 YYEEEE. V lost 2 bases to trimming and J lost 5 bases; unmatched junction nucleotides: 10. This CDR3 contains 16 residues. CDR3 amino acids: CASSFIDRGDGDTQYF. The CDR3 coding sequence is TGTGCCAGCAGCTTTATCGACAGGGGTGATGGAGATACGCAGTATTTT.

The chain recombines TRBV12-3 or TRBV12-4 with TRBJ2-1; D is perhaps TRBD2 (5 bases). This CDR3 is built from 14 residues. V gave up 7 bases and J gave up 9 bases, with 19 bases separating them. DNA for the CDR3: TGTGCCAGCATTTGGGAGAACCGGGTCGGTGAGCAGTTCTTC. The encoded protein is CASIWENRVGEQFF.

The chain recombines TRBV6-5 with TRBJ2-5; D gene unclear. This CDR3 is built from 15 residues. Germline loops: CDR1 MNHEY, CDR2 SVGAGI. The V gene lost 5 bases and the J gene lost 3 bases, with 16 bases spanning the gap. Here the CDR3 DNA reads TGTGCCAGCAGTCCCGAAAGGACGTACGAAGAGACCCAGTACTTC. This codes for CASSPERTYEETQYF.

The chain recombines TRBV12-3 or TRBV12-4 with TRBJ1-1; unclear D gene. The CDR3 covers 11 residues. Trimming pared 5 bases from V and 8 bases from J, leaving 9 bases between. CDR3: CASSPRTEAFF. CDR3 DNA sequence: TGTGCCAGCAGTCCAAGGACGGAAGCTTTCTTT.

The chain combines TRBV3-1 with TRBJ2-7; D remains ambiguous. V lost 0 bases and J 7 bases, leaving 13 bases between the germline ends. The germline V gene has CDR1 LGHDT and CDR2 YNNKEL (reference sequence). CDR3 length: 14 amino acids. The CDR3 sequence is CASSQDLAPWEQYF. The CDR3 coding sequence is TGTGCCAGCAGCCAAGATCTGGCACCCTGGGAGCAGTACTTC.